The sequence of this T cell receptor (beta chain) was determined in a study of cytomegalovirus exposure and HLA in healthy donors. The PCR was carried out with 60 Vbeta primers and 13 Jbeta primers. Repertoires were generated with immunoSEQ multiplex PCR, while TCRdb's copy carries only in-frame clones and drops some. The table shows under 130,000 clones, with 78% occurring only once. Germline V gives CDR1 MNHEY, CDR2 SVGAGI. This CDR3 is built from 15 residues. The sequenced sample was PBMCs. The sequence was obtained from a man aged 25-45 years in good health and CMV-seronegative. The V call is TRBV6-5, the J call TRBJ2-5, with TRBD2 identical over 7 bases. TRBJ2-7 matches the DNA end more closely, so the J call is doubtful. The CDR3 DNA reads as TGTGCCAGCAGTTACCCGAGCGGGAAAGGGTACGAGCAGTACTTC. Its protein is CASSYPSGKGYEQYF.